The rows below give T cell receptor beta chains drawn from one sample of a study of T-cell reconstitution after alpha-beta-depleted transplantation in children. Each CDR3 protein gets one entry after TCRdb re-called the PCR reads with MiXCR. The table shows 500,000 to 600,000 distinct CDR3 sequences, with 30% to 35% occurring only once. The sample consisted of PBMCs from the stem cell graft donor, taken from the stem cell graft. These receptors were taken from a human donor who donated a stem cell graft to a child with aplastic anemia. CDR3s include the opening cysteine and the closing phenylalanine or tryptophan. A D gene is named only where the DNA matches it firmly. The size field is filled for only some rows; it gives once, few, many or a size class.

>-|TRBV6-1|TRBJ2-7|TRBD2
CVTLAGGFSAYEQYF
TGTGTCACGCTGGCGGGAGGGTTTTCGGCCTACGAGCAGTACTTC
>few|TRBV12-3/TRBV12-4|TRBJ2-7|TRBD2
CASSLTSGRNEQYF
TGTGCCAGCAGCCTGACTAGCGGGAGAAACGAGCAGTACTTC
>-|TRBV20-1|TRBJ2-1|TRBD2
CSALGEGPNEQFF
TGCAGTGCTCTGGGGGAGGGTCCCAATGAGCAGTTCTTC
>few|TRBV4-3|TRBJ2-1|-
CASSPLLANSYNEQFF
TGCGCCAGCAGCCCCCTCCTAGCTAACTCCTACAATGAGCAGTTCTTC
>-|TRBV19|TRBJ1-2|TRBD1
CASSIIGQGSSGYTF
TGTGCCAGTAGTATAATAGGACAGGGGTCATCTGGCTACACCTTC
>-|TRBV7-2|TRBJ2-2|TRBD2
CASSLVGLAGNTGELFF
TGTGCCAGCAGCTTAGTGGGACTAGCGGGAAACACCGGGGAGCTGTTTTTT
>-|TRBV12-3/TRBV12-4|TRBJ2-2|TRBD1
CASSKDRGEGGELFF
TGTGCCAGCAGTAAGGACAGGGGTGAGGGCGGGGAGCTGTTTTTT
>once|TRBV11-1|TRBJ1-1|TRBD1
CASSHTNGQGWSTEAFF
TGTGCCAGCAGCCACACTAACGGACAGGGTTGGAGCACTGAAGCTTTCTTT
>-|TRBV6-2/TRBV6-3|TRBJ2-1|-
CASSFSLDPTYNEQFF
TGTGCCAGCAGTTTTAGCCTGGATCCTACATACAATGAGCAGTTCTTC
>many|TRBV5-1|TRBJ2-1|-
CASSLGGRSRNNEQFF
TGCGCCAGCAGCTTAGGAGGGAGGTCCCGGAACAATGAGCAGTTCTTC
>few|TRBV5-1|TRBJ1-1|TRBD1
CASSLQQGAYTEAFF
TGCGCCAGCAGCTTGCAACAGGGGGCATACACTGAAGCTTTCTTT
>-|TRBV20-1|TRBJ1-2|-
CSASEQIYGYTF
TGCAGTGCTAGCGAACAGATCTATGGCTACACCTTC
>few|TRBV6-5|TRBJ2-1|-
CASSYRGTAVGEQFF
TGTGCCAGCAGTTACCGGGGGACCGCGGTAGGGGAGCAGTTCTTC
>-|TRBV18|TRBJ2-7|TRBD1
CASSTTGAAAEQYF
TGTGCCAGCTCGACCACAGGGGCCGCGGCCGAGCAGTACTTC
>-|TRBV12-3/TRBV12-4|TRBJ2-1|TRBD2
CASMRASGYNEQFF
TGTGCCAGCATGAGGGCTAGCGGGTACAATGAGCAGTTCTTC
>-|TRBV15|TRBJ2-2|-
CATSIDKIGELFF
TGTGCCACCAGCATAGATAAGATCGGGGAGCTGTTTTTT
>-|TRBV7-2|TRBJ2-5|-
CASSWGSPGETQYF
TGTGCCAGCAGCTGGGGGAGTCCGGGCGAGACCCAGTACTTC
>-|TRBV29-1|TRBJ1-2|-
CSVAAGYTF
TGCAGCGTTGCGGCGGGCTACACCTTC
>-|TRBV5-6|TRBJ1-1|TRBD1
CASKDRAVNTEAFF
TGTGCCAGTAAAGACAGGGCAGTAAACACTGAAGCTTTCTTT
>few|TRBV28|TRBJ1-1|-
CASSPQGQGWTEAFF
TGTGCCAGCAGTCCCCAGGGTCAGGGATGGACTGAAGCTTTCTTT
>-|TRBV12-3/TRBV12-4|TRBJ2-7|TRBD2
CASSLNQVSPGGEQYF
TGTGCCAGCAGTTTAAACCAGGTTTCCCCCGGGGGGGAGCAGTACTTC
>many|TRBV12-3/TRBV12-4|TRBJ1-1|-
CASSLGSLNTEAFF
TGTGCCAGCAGTTTGGGCAGCCTGAACACTGAAGCTTTCTTT
>-|TRBV4-1|TRBJ1-4|-
CASSPVIGLRTNEKLFF
TGCGCCAGCAGCCCCGTAATAGGGCTCAGGACTAATGAAAAACTGTTTTTT
>few|TRBV29-1|TRBJ2-1|-
CSVVTVSYNEQFF
TGCAGCGTTGTGACAGTCTCCTACAATGAGCAGTTCTTC